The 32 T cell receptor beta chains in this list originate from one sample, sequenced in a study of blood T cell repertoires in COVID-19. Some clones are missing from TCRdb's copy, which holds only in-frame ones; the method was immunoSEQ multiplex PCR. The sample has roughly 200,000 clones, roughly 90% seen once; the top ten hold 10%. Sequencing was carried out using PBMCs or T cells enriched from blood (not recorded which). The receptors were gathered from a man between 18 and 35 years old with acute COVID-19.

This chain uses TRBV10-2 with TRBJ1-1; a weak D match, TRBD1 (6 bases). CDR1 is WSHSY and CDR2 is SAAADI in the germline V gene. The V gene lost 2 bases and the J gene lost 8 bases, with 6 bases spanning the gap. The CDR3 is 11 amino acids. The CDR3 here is CASSETGEAFF. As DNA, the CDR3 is TGCGCCAGCAGTGAGACAGGGGAAGCTTTCTTT.

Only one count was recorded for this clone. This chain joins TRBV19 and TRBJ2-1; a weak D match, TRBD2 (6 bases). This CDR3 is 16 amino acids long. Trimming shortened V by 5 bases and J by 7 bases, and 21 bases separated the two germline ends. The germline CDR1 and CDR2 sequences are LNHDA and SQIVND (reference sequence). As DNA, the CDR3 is TGTGCCAGTAGTCTCCACAGCGGGCGGTTTGAAAATGAGCAGTTCTTC. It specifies CASSLHSGRFENEQFF. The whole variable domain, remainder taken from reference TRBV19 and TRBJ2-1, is DGGITQSPKYLFRKEGQNVTLSCEQNLNHDAMYWYRQDPGQGLRLIYYSQIVNDFQKGDIAEGYSVSREKKESFPLTVTSAQKNPTAFYLCASSLHSGRFENEQFFGPGTRLTVL.

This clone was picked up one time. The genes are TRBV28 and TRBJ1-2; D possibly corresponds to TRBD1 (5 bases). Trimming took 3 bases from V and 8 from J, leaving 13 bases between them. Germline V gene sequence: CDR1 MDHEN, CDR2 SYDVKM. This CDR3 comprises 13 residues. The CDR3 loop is CASSLVGREGYTF. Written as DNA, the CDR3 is TGTGCCAGCAGTTTGGTCGGCAGGGAAGGCTACACCTTC.

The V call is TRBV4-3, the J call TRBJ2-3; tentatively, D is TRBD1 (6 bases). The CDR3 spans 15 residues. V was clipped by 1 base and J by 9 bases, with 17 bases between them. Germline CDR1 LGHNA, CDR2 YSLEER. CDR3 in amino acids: CASSQGGTHAGTQYF. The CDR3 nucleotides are TGCGCCAGCAGCCAAGGAGGGACACACGCAGGGACGCAGTATTTT.

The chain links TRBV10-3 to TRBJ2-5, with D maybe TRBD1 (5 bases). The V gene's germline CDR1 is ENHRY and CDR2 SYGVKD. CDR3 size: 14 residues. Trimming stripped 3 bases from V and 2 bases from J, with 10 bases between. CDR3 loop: CAISDTQGQETQYF. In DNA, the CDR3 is TGTGCCATCAGTGATACTCAGGGTCAAGAGACCCAGTACTTC.

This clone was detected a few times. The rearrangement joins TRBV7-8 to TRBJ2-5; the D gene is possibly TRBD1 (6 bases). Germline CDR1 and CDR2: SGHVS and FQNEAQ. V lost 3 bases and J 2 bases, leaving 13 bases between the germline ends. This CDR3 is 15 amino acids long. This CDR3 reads CASSFIGGPQETQYF. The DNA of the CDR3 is TGTGCCAGCAGCTTTATAGGGGGTCCGCAAGAGACCCAGTACTTC. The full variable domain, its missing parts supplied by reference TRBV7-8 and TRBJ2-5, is GAGVSQSPRYKVAKRGQDVALRCDPISGHVSLFWYQQALGQGPEFLTYFQNEAQLDKSGLPSDRFFAERPEGSVSTLKIQRTQQEDSAVYLCASSFIGGPQETQYFGPGTRLLVL.

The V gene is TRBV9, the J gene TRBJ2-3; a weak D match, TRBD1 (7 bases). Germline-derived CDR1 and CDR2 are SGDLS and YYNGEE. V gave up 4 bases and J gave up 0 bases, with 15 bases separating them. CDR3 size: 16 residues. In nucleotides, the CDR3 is TGTGCCAGCAGCTTCGCAGGGGGGACTAGCACAGATACGCAGTATTTT. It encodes CASSFAGGTSTDTQYF.

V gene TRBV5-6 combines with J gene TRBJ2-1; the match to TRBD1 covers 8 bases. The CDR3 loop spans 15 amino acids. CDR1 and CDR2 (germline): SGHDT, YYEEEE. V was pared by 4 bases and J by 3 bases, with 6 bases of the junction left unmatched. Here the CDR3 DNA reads TGTGCCAGCAGCATAGCAGGGGGCGTCTACAATGAGCAGTTCTTC. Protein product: CASSIAGGVYNEQFF.

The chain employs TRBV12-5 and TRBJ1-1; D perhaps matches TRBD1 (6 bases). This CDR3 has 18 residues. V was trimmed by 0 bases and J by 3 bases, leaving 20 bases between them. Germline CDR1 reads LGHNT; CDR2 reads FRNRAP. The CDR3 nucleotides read TGTGCTAGTGGTTTGGTTCAATCACAGGGAAGGGCGTACACTGAAGCTTTCTTT. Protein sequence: CASGLVQSQGRAYTEAFF.

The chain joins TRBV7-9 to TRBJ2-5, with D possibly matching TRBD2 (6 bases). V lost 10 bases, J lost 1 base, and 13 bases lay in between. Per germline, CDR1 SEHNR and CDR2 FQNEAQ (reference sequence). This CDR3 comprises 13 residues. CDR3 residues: CATVTSLQETQYF. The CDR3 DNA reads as TGTGCCACCGTTACTAGCCTCCAAGAGACCCAGTACTTC.

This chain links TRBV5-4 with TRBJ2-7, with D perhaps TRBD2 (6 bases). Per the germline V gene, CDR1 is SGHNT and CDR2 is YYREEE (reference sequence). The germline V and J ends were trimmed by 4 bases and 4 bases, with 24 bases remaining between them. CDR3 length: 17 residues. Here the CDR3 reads CASSGTGRGRESYEQYF. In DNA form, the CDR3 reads TGTGCCAGCAGCGGGACCGGACGGGGCCGGGAGTCTTACGAGCAGTACTTC. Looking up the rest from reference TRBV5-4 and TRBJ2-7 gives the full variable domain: ETGVTQSPTHLIKTRGQQVTLRCSSQSGHNTVSWYQQALGQGPQFIFQYYREEENGRGNFPPRFSGLQFPNYSSELNVNALELDDSALYLCASSGTGRGRESYEQYFGPGTRLTVT.

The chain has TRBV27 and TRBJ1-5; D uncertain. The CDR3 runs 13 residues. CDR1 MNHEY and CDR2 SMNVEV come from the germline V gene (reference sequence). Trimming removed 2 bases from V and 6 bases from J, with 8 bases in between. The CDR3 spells CASSLTRSQPQHF. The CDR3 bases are TGTGCCAGCAGTTTAACCCGTAGTCAGCCCCAGCATTTT.

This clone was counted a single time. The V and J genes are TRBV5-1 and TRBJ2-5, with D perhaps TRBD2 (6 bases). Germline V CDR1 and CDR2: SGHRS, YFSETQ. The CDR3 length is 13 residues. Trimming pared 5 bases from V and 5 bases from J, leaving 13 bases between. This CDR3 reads CASRPQGGETQYF. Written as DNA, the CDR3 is TGCGCCAGCAGACCTCAGGGAGGCGAGACCCAGTACTTC.

The CDR3 spells CASSQERYNEQFF. The CDR3 coding sequence is TGTGCCAGCAGCCAGGAAAGGTACAATGAGCAGTTCTTC. The rearrangement uses TRBV5-5 and TRBJ2-1; no clear D. Between the trimmed V and J ends, which lost 4 bases and 4 bases, there was a span of 9 bases. The CDR3 length is 13 residues. From germline, CDR1 is SGHKS and CDR2 YYEKEE (reference sequence).

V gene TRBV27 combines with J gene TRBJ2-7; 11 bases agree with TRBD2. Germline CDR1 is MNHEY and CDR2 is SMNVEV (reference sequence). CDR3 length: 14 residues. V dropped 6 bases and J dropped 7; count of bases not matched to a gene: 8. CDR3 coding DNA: TGTGCCAGCAGGCCACTAGCGGGAGTTCTGGAGCAGTACTTC. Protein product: CASRPLAGVLEQYF.

CDR3 coding DNA: TGTGCCAGCAGTGATCTGTTGCGGGGAGCGGACTATGGCTACACCTTC. It translates to CASSDLLRGADYGYTF. The V and J genes are TRBV6-1 and TRBJ1-2; D is uncertain. Germline assignment: CDR1 MNHNS and CDR2 SASEGT. The V end lost 3 bases, the J end lost 3 bases, and 17 bases lay between the germline ends. There are 16 residues in the CDR3.

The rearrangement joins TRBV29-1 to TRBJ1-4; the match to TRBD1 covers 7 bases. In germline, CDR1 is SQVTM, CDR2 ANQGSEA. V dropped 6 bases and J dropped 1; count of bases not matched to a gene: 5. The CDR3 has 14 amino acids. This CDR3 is CSVETGRTNEKLFF. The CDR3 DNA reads TGCAGCGTGGAGACAGGGCGAACTAATGAAAAACTGTTTTTT.

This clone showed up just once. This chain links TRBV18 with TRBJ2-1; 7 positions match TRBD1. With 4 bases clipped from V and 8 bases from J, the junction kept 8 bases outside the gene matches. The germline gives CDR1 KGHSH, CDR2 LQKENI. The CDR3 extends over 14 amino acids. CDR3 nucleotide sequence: TGTGCCAGCTCACGCAAGGCCCAGGGGGATGAGCAGTTCTTC. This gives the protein CASSRKAQGDEQFF.

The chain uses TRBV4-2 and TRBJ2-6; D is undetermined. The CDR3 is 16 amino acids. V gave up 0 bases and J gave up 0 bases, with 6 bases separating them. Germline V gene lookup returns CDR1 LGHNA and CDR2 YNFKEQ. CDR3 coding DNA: TGTGCCAGCAGCCAAGAATCTGTCTCTGGGGCCAACGTCCTGACTTTC. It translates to CASSQESVSGANVLTF.

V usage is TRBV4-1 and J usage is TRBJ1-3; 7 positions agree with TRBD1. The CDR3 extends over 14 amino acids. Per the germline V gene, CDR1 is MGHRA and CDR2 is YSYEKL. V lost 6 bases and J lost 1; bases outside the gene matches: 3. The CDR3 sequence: CASSKQGSGNTIYF. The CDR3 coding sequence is TGCGCCAGCAGTAAACAGGGGTCTGGAAACACCATATATTTT.

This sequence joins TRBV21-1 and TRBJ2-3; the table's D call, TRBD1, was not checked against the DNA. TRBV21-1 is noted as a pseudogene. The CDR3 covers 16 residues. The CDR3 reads CASSTLDREKTDTQYF. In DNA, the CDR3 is TGTGCCAGCAGCACCCTCGACAGGGAAAAGACAGATACGCAGTATTTT.

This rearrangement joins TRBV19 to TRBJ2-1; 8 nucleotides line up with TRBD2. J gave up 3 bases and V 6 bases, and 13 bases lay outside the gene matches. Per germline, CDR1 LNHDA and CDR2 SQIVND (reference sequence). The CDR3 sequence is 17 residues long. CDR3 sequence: CASRDPSGRGIYNEQFF. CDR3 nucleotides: TGTGCCAGTAGAGATCCTAGCGGGCGAGGAATCTACAATGAGCAGTTCTTC.

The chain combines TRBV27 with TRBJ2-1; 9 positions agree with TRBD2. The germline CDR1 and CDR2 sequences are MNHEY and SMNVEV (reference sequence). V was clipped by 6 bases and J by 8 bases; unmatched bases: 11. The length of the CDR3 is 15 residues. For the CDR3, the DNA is TGTGCCAGCAGGATTAGCGGGAGACTGGAACATGAGCAGTTCTTC. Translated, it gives CASRISGRLEHEQFF.

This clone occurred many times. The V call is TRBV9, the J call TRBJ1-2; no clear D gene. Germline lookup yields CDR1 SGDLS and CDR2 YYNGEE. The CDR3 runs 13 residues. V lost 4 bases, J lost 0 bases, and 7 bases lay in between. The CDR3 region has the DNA TGTGCCAGCAGCCCCGGGACTAACTATGGCTACACCTTC. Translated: CASSPGTNYGYTF. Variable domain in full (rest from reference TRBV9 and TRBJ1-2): DSGVTQTPKHLITATGQRVTLRCSPRSGDLSVYWYQQSLDQGLQFLIQYYNGEERAKGNILERFSAQQFPDLHSELNLSSLELGDSALYFCASSPGTNYGYTFGSGTRLTVV.

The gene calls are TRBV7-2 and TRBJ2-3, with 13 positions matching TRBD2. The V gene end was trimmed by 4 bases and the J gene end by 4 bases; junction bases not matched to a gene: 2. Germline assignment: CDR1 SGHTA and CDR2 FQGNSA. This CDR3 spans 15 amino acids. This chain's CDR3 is CASSWTSGSADTQYF. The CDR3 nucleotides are TGTGCCAGCAGCTGGACTAGCGGGAGTGCAGATACGCAGTATTTT. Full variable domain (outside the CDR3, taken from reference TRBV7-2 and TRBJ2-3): GAGVSQSPSNKVTEKGKDVELRCDPISGHTALYWYRQSLGQGLEFLIYFQGNSAPDKSGLPSDRFSAERTGGSVSTLTIQRTQQEDSAVYLCASSWTSGSADTQYFGPGTRLTVL.

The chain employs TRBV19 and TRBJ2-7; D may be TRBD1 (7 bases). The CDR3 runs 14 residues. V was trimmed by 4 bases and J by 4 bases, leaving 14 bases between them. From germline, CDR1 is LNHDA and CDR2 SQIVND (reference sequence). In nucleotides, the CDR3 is TGTGCCAGTAGTACGCGGGACAGATTTTACGAGCAGTACTTC. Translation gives CASSTRDRFYEQYF.

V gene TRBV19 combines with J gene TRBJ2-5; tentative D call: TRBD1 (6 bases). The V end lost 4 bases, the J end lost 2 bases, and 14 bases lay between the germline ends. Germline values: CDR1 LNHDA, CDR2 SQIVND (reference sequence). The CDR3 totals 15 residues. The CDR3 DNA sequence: TGTGCCAGTAGTACCGTTGGGGGCACGCAAGAGACCCAGTACTTC. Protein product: CASSTVGGTQETQYF. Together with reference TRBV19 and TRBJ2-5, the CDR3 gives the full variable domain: DGGITQSPKYLFRKEGQNVTLSCEQNLNHDAMYWYRQDPGQGLRLIYYSQIVNDFQKGDIAEGYSVSREKKESFPLTVTSAQKNPTAFYLCASSTVGGTQETQYFGPGTRLLVL.

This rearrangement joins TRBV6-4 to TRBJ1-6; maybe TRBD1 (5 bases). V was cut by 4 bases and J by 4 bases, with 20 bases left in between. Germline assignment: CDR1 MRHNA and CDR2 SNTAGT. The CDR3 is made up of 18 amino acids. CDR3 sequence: CASSVSDFFRAYNSPLHF. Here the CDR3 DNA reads TGTGCCAGCAGTGTCTCGGATTTCTTCAGGGCTTATAATTCACCCCTCCACTTT.

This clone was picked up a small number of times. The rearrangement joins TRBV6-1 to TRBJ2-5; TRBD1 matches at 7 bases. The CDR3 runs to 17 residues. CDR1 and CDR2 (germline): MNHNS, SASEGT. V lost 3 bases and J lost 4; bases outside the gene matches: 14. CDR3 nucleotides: TGTGCCAGCAGTGATGGATGGGGCTCGACAGGGCCAGAGACCCAGTACTTC. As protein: CASSDGWGSTGPETQYF.

The CDR3 protein is CASSLRSLAGGPDTQYF. As DNA, the CDR3 is TGTGCCAGCAGCTTAAGATCTCTAGCGGGAGGGCCAGATACGCAGTATTTT. This chain links TRBV7-3 with TRBJ2-3; 12 nucleotides agree with TRBD2. The CDR3 is made up of 17 amino acids. Per the germline V gene, CDR1 is SGHTA and CDR2 is FQGTGA. J gave up 4 bases and V 1 base, and 6 bases lay outside the gene matches.

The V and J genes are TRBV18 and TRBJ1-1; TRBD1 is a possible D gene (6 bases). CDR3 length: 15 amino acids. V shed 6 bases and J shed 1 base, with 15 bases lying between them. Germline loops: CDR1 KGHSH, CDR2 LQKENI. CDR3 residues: CASSFRDTKNTEAFF. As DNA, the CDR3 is TGTGCCAGCTCGTTCCGGGACACAAAGAACACTGAAGCTTTCTTT.

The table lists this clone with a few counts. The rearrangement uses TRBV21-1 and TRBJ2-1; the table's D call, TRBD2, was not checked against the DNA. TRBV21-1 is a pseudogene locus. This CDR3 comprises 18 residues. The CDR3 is CASRPRPPAGSSYNEQFF. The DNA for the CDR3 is TGTGCCAGCAGGCCTCGACCCCCAGCGGGGAGCTCCTACAATGAGCAGTTCTTC.